This T cell receptor (beta chain) emerged from a study of glioma-infiltrating T cells after dendritic cell vaccination. Study-level information: Patients received autologous tumor lysate-pulsed dendritic cell vaccination between 2003 and 2012.

The V and J ends lost 0 bases and 1 base, in that order; junction bases with no gene match: 4. The CDR3 contains 16 residues. Germline CDR1 and CDR2: MNHEY and SVGAGI. Patients had residual fresh-frozen tumor tissue and more than two years of survival data. None of the glioblastoma patients had an isocitrate dehydrogenase mutation. The repertoire was sequenced with immunoSEQ multiplex PCR; TCRdb's copy has only in-frame clones and lacks some. The sample records tens of thousands of clones, about 80% being singletons. The clonotype comes from a human donor with glioblastoma. Source: blood, taken before dendritic cell vaccination. The chain links TRBV6-5 to TRBJ2-3, with TRBD2 matching 7 bases. CDR3 amino acids: CASSYSGLAGTDTQYF. The CDR3 bases are TGTGCCAGCAGTTACTCTGGGCTAGCGGGCACAGATACGCAGTATTTT.